This TCR beta chain was obtained from a study of cytotoxic CD8 clonotypes in ibrutinib-treated CLL. Study conclusions and caveats: At baseline, clonality was higher than in age-matched healthy donors and correlated with CD8+ counts. Patients with sustained remission and those progressing were sampled at differing times. Contraction or stability on treatment characterized the public clonotypes, which were uncommon.

CDR1 is SQVTM and CDR2 is ANQGSEA in the germline V gene. Trimming took 6 bases from V and 6 from J, leaving 24 bases between them. This CDR3 has 15 residues. About this clone itself: Its antigen is currently unknown.

Sequenced by immunoSEQ multiplex PCR; TCRdb stores in-frame clones only, minus some. Of approximately 100,000 clones listed, about 58% are singletons. The source was PBMCs, collected after 24 months of ibrutinib treatment. This chain links TRBV29-1 with TRBJ2-7, with D maybe TRBD1 (7 bases). The origin of this receptor is a human donor with chronic lymphocytic leukemia. CDR3 loop: CSVRAFDREVSEQYF. In DNA form, the CDR3 reads TGCAGCGTCCGAGCCTTTGACAGGGAGGTCAGCGAGCAGTACTTC.